This T cell receptor beta chain was observed in a study of PD-L1 blockade in urothelial cancer. Study context: The analyses of blood took place 3 weeks (second dose) and 6 weeks after treatment start.

Time point in this sample: pretreatment peripheral blood. The table came from immunoSEQ multiplex PCR; TCRdb's copy has only in-frame clones and leaves some out. This sample has around 92,000 clones, with approximately 88% found just once. The germline V gene has CDR1 SGHDT and CDR2 YYEEEE. The J segment lost 15 bases and the V segment lost 0 bases, leaving 11 bases of the junction unmatched. This CDR3 comprises 16 residues. V and J are TRBV5-6 and TRBJ2-1; TRBD2 matches 14 bases. This clonotype originated in an elderly woman with urothelial cancer. Material: PBMCs, obtained around atezolizumab (anti-PD-L1) treatment. CDR3 sequence: CASSLAGTSGSKMRFF. The DNA of the CDR3 is TGTGCCAGCAGCTTGGCCGGGACTAGCGGGAGTAAAATGCGGTTCTTC.